The clone carrying this T cell receptor (beta chain) was seen just once. Libraries were prepared by immunoSEQ multiplex PCR; TCRdb keeps only in-frame clonotypes and omits some of them. The table lists tens of thousands of clones, approximately 84% of them singletons. These data are taken from a study of technical replicates of blood from four donors. The CDR3 consists of 18 residues. Germline-derived CDR1 and CDR2 are LGHNA and YSLEER. Losses at the gene ends were 0 bases for V and 2 bases for J; bases not matched to a gene: 7. The sample comprised PBMCs. This chain links TRBV4-3 with TRBJ2-3; 11 bases are shared with TRBD2. This sequence was found in a human donor in good health. Some clones in this sample may be carry-over from other donors' samples. CDR3 nucleotide sequence: TGCGCCAGCAGCCAAGATAACGTACTAGCGGGAGTCACAGATACGCAGTATTTT. This gives the protein CASSQDNVLAGVTDTQYF.